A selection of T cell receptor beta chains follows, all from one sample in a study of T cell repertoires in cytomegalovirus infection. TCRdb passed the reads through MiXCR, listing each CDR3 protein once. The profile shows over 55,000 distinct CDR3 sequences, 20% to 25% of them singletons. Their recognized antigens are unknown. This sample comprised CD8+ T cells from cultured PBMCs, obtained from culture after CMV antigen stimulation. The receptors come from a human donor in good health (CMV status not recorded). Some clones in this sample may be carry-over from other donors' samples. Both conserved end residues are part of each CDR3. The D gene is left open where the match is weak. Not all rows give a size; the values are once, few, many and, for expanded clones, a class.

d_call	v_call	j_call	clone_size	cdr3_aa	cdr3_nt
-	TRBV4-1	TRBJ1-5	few	CASSQSRGVNQPQHF	TGCGCCAGCAGCCAAAGTAGAGGGGTTAATCAGCCCCAGCATTTT
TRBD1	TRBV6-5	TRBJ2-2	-	CASSPTGGNTGELFF	TGTGCCAGCAGTCCCACAGGGGGTAACACCGGGGAGCTGTTTTTT
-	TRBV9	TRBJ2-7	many	CASSSNREWSSYEQYF	TGTGCCAGCAGTTCAAATCGGGAGTGGAGCTCCTACGAGCAGTACTTC
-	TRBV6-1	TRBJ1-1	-	CATPDGPGNTEAFF	TGTGCCACCCCGGACGGCCCAGGGAACACTGAAGCTTTCTTT
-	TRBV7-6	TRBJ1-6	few	CASSLGWGSPLHF	TGTGCCAGCAGCTTAGGTTGGGGATCACCCCTCCACTTT
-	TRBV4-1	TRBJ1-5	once	CASSPGQSDQPQHF	TGCGCCAGCAGCCCTGGACAGTCTGATCAGCCCCAGCATTTT
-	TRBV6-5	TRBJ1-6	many	CASSYLGRDHSYNSPLHF	TGTGCCAGCAGTTACCTGGGACGGGATCACTCCTATAATTCACCCCTCCACTTT
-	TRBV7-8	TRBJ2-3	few	CASSLELAPAPDTQYF	TGTGCCAGCAGCCTGGAACTAGCTCCCGCCCCAGATACGCAGTATTTT
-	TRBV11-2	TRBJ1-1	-	CASLGIGTEAFF	TGTGCCAGCCTGGGTATTGGCACTGAAGCTTTCTTT
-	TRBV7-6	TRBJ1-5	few	CASSLGAAWENQPQHF	TGTGCCAGCAGCTTAGGGGCCGCCTGGGAAAATCAGCCCCAGCATTTT
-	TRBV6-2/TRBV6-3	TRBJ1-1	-	CASSYAQRNTEAFF	TGTGCCAGCAGTTATGCTCAGCGGAACACTGAAGCTTTCTTT
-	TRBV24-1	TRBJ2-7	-	CATSDLTEQYF	TGTGCCACCAGTGATTTGACCGAGCAGTACTTC
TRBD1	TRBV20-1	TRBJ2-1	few	CSATDRVNEQFF	TGCAGTGCTACAGACAGGGTCAATGAGCAGTTCTTC
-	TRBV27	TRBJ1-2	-	CASSEGSLSYGYTF	TGTGCCAGCAGCGAGGGGAGCCTGAGCTATGGCTACACCTTC
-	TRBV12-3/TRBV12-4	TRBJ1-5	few	CASRISNQPQHF	TGTGCCAGCAGAATTAGCAATCAGCCCCAGCATTTT
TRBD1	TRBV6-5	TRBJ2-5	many	CASSPRDRVVGETQYF	TGTGCCAGCAGCCCACGGGACAGGGTGGTCGGGGAGACCCAGTACTTC
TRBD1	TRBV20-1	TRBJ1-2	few	CSARDITRGRAWYGYTF	TGCAGTGCTAGAGATATTACCAGGGGGCGGGCCTGGTATGGCTACACCTTC
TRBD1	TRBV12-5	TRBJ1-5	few	CASGLEDREGQPQHF	TGTGCTAGTGGTTTGGAGGACAGGGAGGGTCAGCCCCAGCATTTT
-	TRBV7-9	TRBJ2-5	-	CASSLGAETQYF	TGTGCCAGCAGCTTAGGGGCCGAGACCCAGTACTTC
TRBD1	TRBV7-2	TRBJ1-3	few	CASSLARTGGHTIYF	TGTGCCAGCAGCTTAGCAAGGACAGGGGGTCACACCATATATTTT
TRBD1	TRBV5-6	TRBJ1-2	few	CASSEGQNYGYTF	TGTGCCAGCAGCGAGGGACAGAACTATGGCTACACCTTC
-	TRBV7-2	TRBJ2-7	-	CASSDGGYEQYF	TGTGCCAGCAGCGATGGTGGCTACGAGCAGTACTTC
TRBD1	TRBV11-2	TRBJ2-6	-	CASSLGQGATGANVLTF	TGTGCCAGCAGCTTAGGCCAGGGGGCGACTGGGGCCAACGTCCTGACTTTC
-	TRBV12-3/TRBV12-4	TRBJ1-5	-	CASSLRGQPISQPQHF	TGTGCCAGCAGTTTAAGGGGCCAGCCCATAAGTCAGCCCCAGCATTTT
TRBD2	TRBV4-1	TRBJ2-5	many	CASSTSGGVYQETQYF	TGCGCCAGCAGTACTAGCGGGGGAGTTTACCAAGAGACCCAGTACTTC
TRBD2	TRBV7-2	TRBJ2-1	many	CASRGLAGNNEQFF	TGTGCCAGCAGGGGACTAGCGGGGAACAATGAGCAGTTCTTC
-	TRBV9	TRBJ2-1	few	CASSGTQGGAGEQFF	TGTGCCAGCAGCGGGACTCAAGGGGGGGCCGGCGAGCAGTTCTTC
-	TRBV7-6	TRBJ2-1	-	CASSLAGGEQFF	TGTGCCAGCAGCTTAGCAGGGGGTGAGCAGTTCTTC
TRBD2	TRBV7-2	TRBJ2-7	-	CASSSWTSGDYEQYF	TGTGCCAGCAGCTCCTGGACTAGCGGAGACTACGAGCAGTACTTC
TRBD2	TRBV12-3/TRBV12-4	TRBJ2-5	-	CASSPGLAGTTRF	TGTGCCAGCAGTCCAGGACTAGCGGGGACTACTCGCTTC
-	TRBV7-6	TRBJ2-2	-	CASTQTATGELFF	TGTGCCAGCACACAAACAGCCACCGGGGAGCTGTTTTTT
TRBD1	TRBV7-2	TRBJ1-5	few	CASSRPGQGSNQPQHF	TGTGCCAGCAGCCGACCGGGACAGGGTAGCAATCAGCCCCAGCATTTT
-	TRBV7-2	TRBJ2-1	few	CASSLQIHHNEQFF	TGTGCCAGCAGCTTACAAATACACCACAATGAGCAGTTCTTC
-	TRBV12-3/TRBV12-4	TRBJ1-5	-	CASSFGALNQPQHF	TGTGCCAGCAGTTTCGGGGCACTCAATCAGCCCCAGCATTTT
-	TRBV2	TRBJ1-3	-	CASSDIGVGGNTIYF	TGTGCCAGCAGTGATATCGGGGTCGGTGGAAACACCATATATTTT
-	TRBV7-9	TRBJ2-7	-	CASSLAGSEQYF	TGTGCCAGCAGCTTAGCAGGGAGCGAGCAGTACTTC
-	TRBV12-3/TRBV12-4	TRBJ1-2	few	CASSLGVGYGYTF	TGTGCCAGCAGTCTAGGGGTGGGCTATGGCTACACCTTC
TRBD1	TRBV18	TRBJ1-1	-	CASSPPSITTGRGTEAFF	TGTGCCAGCTCACCACCCTCGATTACGACAGGGAGAGGGACTGAAGCTTTCTTT
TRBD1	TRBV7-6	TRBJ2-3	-	CASSLRDRGPDTQYF	TGTGCCAGCAGCTTAAGGGACAGGGGTCCAGATACGCAGTATTTT
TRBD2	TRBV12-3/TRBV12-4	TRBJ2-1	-	CASSGTSGPREQFF	TGTGCCAGCAGCGGGACTAGCGGACCCAGAGAGCAGTTCTTC